The text below deals with one T cell receptor beta chain. Its antigen remains unknown. Other DNA sequences in this specimen translate into the identical CDR3. Germline V gives CDR1 MNHNY, CDR2 SVGAGI (reference sequence). This CDR3 spans 13 amino acids. V lost 6 bases, J lost 1 base, and 9 bases lay in between. This sample was taken from a study of cytomegalovirus exposure and HLA in healthy donors. General study findings and limits: Among CMV-associated TCR beta chains, most appeared HLA-restricted in a later analysis.

The PCR used 60 Vbeta and 13 Jbeta primers. Here immunoSEQ multiplex PCR was the method, and the copy in TCRdb shows in-frame clones only, minus some. The sample holds more than 95,000 clones, approximately 80% seen once. Source material: PBMCs. The chain combines TRBV6-6 with TRBJ1-1, with D perhaps TRBD1 (5 bases). The sequence came from a woman aged 18-29 years in good health and CMV-seropositive. This chain's CDR3 is CASSLTGNTEAFF. CDR3 coding DNA: TGTGCCAGCAGCCTTACAGGGAACACTGAAGCTTTCTTT.